The source of this TCR beta chain is a study of T cell responses to AZD1222 COVID-19 vaccine. For the study at large: Pooling was applied to second doses at about 4 or about 12 weeks. Study outcomes and limitations: Per reports, nearly half of all spike-specific TCRs target regions that are unmutated in variants. Seropositive status at baseline applied to only a handful of AZD1222 recipients. Elevations in Spike-specific TCR breadth and depth followed administration of two AZD1222 doses.

Here immunoSEQ multiplex PCR was the method, and the copy in TCRdb shows in-frame clones only, minus some. The sample holds over 100,000 clones, 89% seen once. Trimming removed 4 bases at V and 8 bases at J, with 17 bases between. This CDR3 is 15 amino acids long. Germline V gene sequence: CDR1 MGHRA, CDR2 YSYEKL. Details on this clone: The antigen is unknown.

Sequencing was performed on peripheral blood, taken on day 0 of AZD1222 vaccination. This receptor was obtained from an adult in good health. This sequence joins TRBV4-1 and TRBJ1-4; tentatively, D is TRBD1 (6 bases). CDR3 residues: CASSPVLDRGEKLFF. The CDR3 nucleotides are TGCGCCAGCAGCCCCGTCTTGGACAGAGGAGAAAAACTGTTTTTT.